This T cell receptor beta chain emerged from a study of blood T cell repertoires in COVID-19. Those who participated ranged in age from roughly 18 to 100 years and resided in around 22 US areas. Cohort placement rested on clinical history that participants reported themselves. Here immunoSEQ multiplex PCR was the method, and the copy in TCRdb shows in-frame clones only, minus some. Of 350,000 to 400,000 clones in the sample, roughly nine tenths were seen once. The germline V gene encodes CDR1 SGHTA and CDR2 FQGNSA. This CDR3 is built from 13 residues. V lost 7 bases, J lost 2 bases, and 12 bases lay in between.

Sequenced material: PBMCs or T cells enriched from blood (not recorded which). This rearrangement joins TRBV7-2 to TRBJ2-7; D is perhaps TRBD2 (5 bases). The TCR sequence derives from a woman in her thirties or forties who had been exposed to COVID-19. CDR3 region: CASTPPAAYEQYF. DNA of the CDR3: TGTGCCAGCACCCCGCCAGCGGCCTACGAGCAGTACTTC.